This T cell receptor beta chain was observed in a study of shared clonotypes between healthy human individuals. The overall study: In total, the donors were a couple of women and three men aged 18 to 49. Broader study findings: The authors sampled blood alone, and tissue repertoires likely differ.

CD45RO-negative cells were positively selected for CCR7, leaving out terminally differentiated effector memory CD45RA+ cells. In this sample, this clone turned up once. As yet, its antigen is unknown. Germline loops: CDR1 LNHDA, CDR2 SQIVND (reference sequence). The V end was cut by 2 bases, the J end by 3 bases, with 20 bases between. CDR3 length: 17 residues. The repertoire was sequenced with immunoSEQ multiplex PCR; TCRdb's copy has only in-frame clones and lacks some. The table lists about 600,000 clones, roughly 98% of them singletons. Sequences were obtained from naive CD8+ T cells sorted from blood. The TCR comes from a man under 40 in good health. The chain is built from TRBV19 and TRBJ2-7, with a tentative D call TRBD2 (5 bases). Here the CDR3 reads CASSISTRSSEFYEQYF. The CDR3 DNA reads TGTGCCAGTAGTATATCAACCCGGAGTAGCGAGTTCTACGAGCAGTACTTC.